The 21 T cell receptor beta chains presented below share a single source sample, sequenced in a study of cytomegalovirus exposure and HLA in healthy donors. A multiplex PCR was run with 60 Vbeta primers and 13 Jbeta primers. Assay: immunoSEQ multiplex PCR; the TCRdb copy retains only in-frame clones and omits some. The table has about 85,000 clones, approximately 80% seen once. Sequencing input: PBMCs. These receptors all stem from a woman between 50 and 59 years old in good health and CMV-seropositive.

This chain joins TRBV7-9 and TRBJ2-2; D is unresolved. Between the trimmed V and J ends, which lost 5 bases and 5 bases, there was a span of 3 bases. Germline V gene data show CDR1 as SEHNR and CDR2 as FQNEAQ (reference sequence). This CDR3 is 11 amino acids long. The CDR3 region has the DNA TGTGCCAGCAGCGTAACCGGGGAGCTGTTTTTT. Encoded protein: CASSVTGELFF.

This clone was seen a few times. V usage is TRBV6-5 and J usage is TRBJ2-2; 8 bases are a match to TRBD1. The ends lost 6 bases at V and 5 bases at J; junction bases unmatched: 8. In germline, CDR1 is MNHEY, CDR2 SVGAGI. The CDR3 has 15 amino acids. The CDR3: CASSPGQEITGELFF. The CDR3 nucleotides are TGTGCCAGCAGCCCGGGACAGGAAATTACCGGGGAGCTGTTTTTT.

This chain uses TRBV4-1 with TRBJ2-3, with TRBD1 identical over 7 bases. The germline V gene encodes CDR1 MGHRA and CDR2 YSYEKL. The CDR3 is 16 residues long. Trimming cost V 4 bases and J 5 bases; bases outside gene matches: 12. The DNA of the CDR3 is TGCGCCAGCAGCCTGTCTGTGCGCTCAGGGGGAGATACGCAGTATTTT. This gives the protein CASSLSVRSGGDTQYF.

V is TRBV27 and J is TRBJ1-2, with 10 bases fitting TRBD1. Trimming at V came to 5 bases and at J to 2 bases, leaving 26 bases not matched to a gene. In germline, CDR1 is MNHEY, CDR2 SMNVEV (reference sequence). This CDR3 contains 22 residues. CDR3 nucleotide sequence: TGTGCCAGCAGTCTAAGACCGGGACAGGGGCCTTCTTTCCCTCATTTGAACTATGGCTACACCTTC. It yields the protein CASSLRPGQGPSFPHLNYGYTF.

This clone was recorded a few times. The chain employs TRBV27 and TRBJ2-1; 10 bases are a match to TRBD2. J was trimmed by 2 bases and V by 3 bases; bases with no gene match: 1. CDR3 size: 15 residues. The germline gives CDR1 MNHEY, CDR2 SMNVEV (reference sequence). The CDR3 protein is CASSFSGGPYNEQFF. Written as DNA, the CDR3 is TGTGCCAGCAGTTTTAGCGGGGGGCCCTACAATGAGCAGTTCTTC.

The chain has TRBV5-4 and TRBJ2-3; TRBD2 agrees at 8 bases. Germline V lookup: CDR1 SGHNT, CDR2 YYREEE (reference sequence). V was pared by 4 bases and J by 5 bases, with 9 bases of the junction left unmatched. The CDR3 is 15 amino acids. CDR3 loop: CASSGKRERQDTQYF. As DNA, the CDR3 is TGTGCCAGCAGCGGAAAGCGGGAGCGGCAAGATACGCAGTATTTT.

The rearrangement links TRBV6-5 to TRBJ2-5; no clear D gene. Germline loops: CDR1 MNHEY, CDR2 SVGAGI. Trimming left V 4 bases short and J 7 bases short, with 13 bases between. The CDR3 sequence is 13 residues long. The CDR3 region is CASSSNSRATQYF. Here the CDR3 DNA reads TGTGCCAGCAGTTCTAACAGCCGCGCGACCCAGTACTTC.

The count of this clone is one. CDR3 protein: CASSIRQGGYGYTF. CDR3 DNA: TGCGCCAGCAGCATCAGACAGGGTGGCTATGGCTACACCTTC. This sequence joins TRBV5-1 and TRBJ1-2; TRBD1 agrees at 7 bases. Germline CDR1 and CDR2: SGHRS and YFSETQ. V shed 4 bases and J 4 bases; nucleotides not matched to a gene: 7. The CDR3 has 14 residues.

The chain recombines TRBV11-2 with TRBJ2-1; TRBD2 matches 11 bases. Germline trimming cut 3 bases from V and 8 bases from J; bases unmatched to any gene: 12. The CDR3 covers 17 residues. Germline CDR1 reads SGHAT; CDR2 reads FQNNGV. The CDR3 protein is CASSFRPISGGAYEQFF. In DNA, the CDR3 is TGTGCCAGCAGCTTCCGCCCGATTAGCGGGGGGGCGTATGAGCAGTTCTTC.

This clone was seen once. The rearrangement uses TRBV5-1 and TRBJ2-2, with D perhaps matching TRBD1 (6 bases). The CDR3 length is 16 residues. V shed 4 bases and J shed 4 bases, with 17 bases lying between them. Germline values: CDR1 SGHRS, CDR2 YFSETQ. DNA of the CDR3: TGCGCCAGCAGCGTGGCTACGACAGGAGCCACCGGGGAGCTGTTTTTT. It codes for CASSVATTGATGELFF. Variable domain in full (rest from reference TRBV5-1 and TRBJ2-2): KAGVTQTPRYLIKTRGQQVTLSCSPISGHRSVSWYQQTPGQGLQFLFEYFSETQRNKGNFPGRFSGRQFSNSRSEMNVSTLELGDSALYLCASSVATTGATGELFFGEGSRLTVL.

The genes are TRBV6-1 and TRBJ1-1; 7 nucleotides match TRBD1. The ends lost 6 bases at V and 5 bases at J; junction bases unmatched: 12. In germline, CDR1 is MNHNS, CDR2 SASEGT. The CDR3 totals 15 residues. This CDR3 reads CASRAGTAGGTEAFF. The CDR3 DNA is TGTGCCAGCAGGGCAGGGACAGCTGGGGGGACTGAAGCTTTCTTT.

The rearrangement uses TRBV11-2 and TRBJ2-1; TRBD2 agrees at 11 bases. With V trimmed by 1 base and J by 8 bases, 7 bases remained unmatched. The CDR3 has 16 residues. Germline lookup yields CDR1 SGHAT and CDR2 FQNNGV. The CDR3 loop reads CASSLGSLAGAHEQFF. Here the CDR3 DNA reads TGTGCCAGCAGCTTAGGTTCACTAGCGGGGGCGCATGAGCAGTTCTTC.

The V call is TRBV10-3, the J call TRBJ1-1; D is possibly TRBD1 (6 bases). V shed 8 bases and J shed 2 bases, with 12 bases lying between them. In germline, CDR1 is ENHRY, CDR2 SYGVKD. The CDR3 spans 13 residues. The CDR3 is CAIRQVTNTEAFF. The CDR3 DNA follows: TGTGCCATCCGACAGGTCACCAACACTGAAGCTTTCTTT.

J is TRBJ1-1 and V is TRBV19; D unclear. The CDR3 length is 14 residues. In germline, CDR1 is LNHDA, CDR2 SQIVND (reference sequence). The V end was cut by 7 bases, the J end by 3 bases, with 15 bases between. The CDR3 sequence is CASIPTGRDTEAFF. In DNA form, the CDR3 reads TGTGCCAGTATTCCCACCGGGAGGGACACTGAAGCTTTCTTT.

The chain is built from TRBV7-8 and TRBJ2-1, with 9 bases aligning to TRBD1. V trimming: 4 bases; J trimming: 1 base; junction bases outside the gene matches: 5. Germline CDR1 SGHVS, CDR2 FQNEAQ. The CDR3 length is 16 residues. The CDR3 here is CASSYPGTGSYNEQFF. In DNA form, the CDR3 reads TGTGCCAGCAGCTACCCCGGGACAGGGTCCTACAATGAGCAGTTCTTC. The full variable domain, rest sourced from reference TRBV7-8 and TRBJ2-1, is GAGVSQSPRYKVAKRGQDVALRCDPISGHVSLFWYQQALGQGPEFLTYFQNEAQLDKSGLPSDRFFAERPEGSVSTLKIQRTQQEDSAVYLCASSYPGTGSYNEQFFGPGTRLTVL.

The chain links TRBV6-5 to TRBJ1-1, with D hard to call. Germline lookup yields CDR1 MNHEY and CDR2 SVGAGI. Trimming removed 2 bases at V and 3 bases at J, with 10 bases between. The CDR3 runs 14 residues. The CDR3 nucleotides read TGTGCCAGCAGTTACCGTGACACCTACACTGAAGCTTTCTTT. Protein: CASSYRDTYTEAFF.

Remarks on this clone: One end of the junction is discordant with germline, which a read error may explain. The chain links TRBV7-9 to TRBJ2-2; 11 positions agree with TRBD1. The germline CDR1 and CDR2 sequences are SEHNR and FQNEAQ (reference sequence). CDR3 size: 15 residues. CDR3 DNA: TGTTCCAGCAGGGACGGACAGGGGGCTGTCGGGGAGCTGTTTTTT. The encoded protein is CSSRDGQGAVGELFF. Full variable domain (missing parts from reference TRBV7-9 and TRBJ2-2): DTGVSQNPRHKITKRGQNVTFRCDPISEHNRLYWYRQTLGQGPEFLTYFQNEAQLEKSRLLSDRFSAERPKGSFSTLEIQRTEQGDSAMYLCSSRDGQGAVGELFFGEGSRLTVL.

V is TRBV10-2 and J is TRBJ2-3; D is unclear. CDR3 length equals 15 residues. CDR1 WSHSY and CDR2 SAAADI come from the germline V gene. V gave up 3 bases and J gave up 0 bases, with 10 bases separating them. The CDR3 DNA sequence: TGCGCCAGCAGTGAAATAGCCCGAAGCACAGATACGCAGTATTTT. Protein product: CASSEIARSTDTQYF.

The J gene is TRBJ2-7, the V gene TRBV7-2, with 8 nucleotides matching TRBD2. Germline values: CDR1 SGHTA, CDR2 FQGNSA. V shed 6 bases, J shed 4 bases, and the junction held 5 bases outside the gene matches. This CDR3 contains 13 residues. CDR3: CASRFSGEYEQYF. CDR3 DNA: TGTGCCAGCAGATTTAGCGGGGAGTACGAGCAGTACTTC.

The chain combines TRBV7-2 with TRBJ2-7, with D possibly matching TRBD2 (6 bases). Germline V gene data show CDR1 as SGHTA and CDR2 as FQGNSA. The CDR3 is 18 residues long. V was trimmed by 3 bases and J by 7 bases, leaving 28 bases between them. DNA of the CDR3: TGTGCCAGCAGCTTCCGCCGGCCGGGAGTTTGGCAGGATCGGGAGCAGTACTTC. It encodes CASSFRRPGVWQDREQYF.

This clone was detected only once. This chain links TRBV11-3 with TRBJ1-1, with 7 bases identical to TRBD1. The CDR3 spans 15 residues. Looked up from germline, CDR1 is SGHNT and CDR2 is YENEEA. V lost 1 base and J lost 1; bases outside the gene matches: 3. CDR3 in amino acids: CASSLGGQRNTEAFF. CDR3 DNA: TGTGCCAGCAGCTTAGGGGGACAGAGGAACACTGAAGCTTTCTTT.